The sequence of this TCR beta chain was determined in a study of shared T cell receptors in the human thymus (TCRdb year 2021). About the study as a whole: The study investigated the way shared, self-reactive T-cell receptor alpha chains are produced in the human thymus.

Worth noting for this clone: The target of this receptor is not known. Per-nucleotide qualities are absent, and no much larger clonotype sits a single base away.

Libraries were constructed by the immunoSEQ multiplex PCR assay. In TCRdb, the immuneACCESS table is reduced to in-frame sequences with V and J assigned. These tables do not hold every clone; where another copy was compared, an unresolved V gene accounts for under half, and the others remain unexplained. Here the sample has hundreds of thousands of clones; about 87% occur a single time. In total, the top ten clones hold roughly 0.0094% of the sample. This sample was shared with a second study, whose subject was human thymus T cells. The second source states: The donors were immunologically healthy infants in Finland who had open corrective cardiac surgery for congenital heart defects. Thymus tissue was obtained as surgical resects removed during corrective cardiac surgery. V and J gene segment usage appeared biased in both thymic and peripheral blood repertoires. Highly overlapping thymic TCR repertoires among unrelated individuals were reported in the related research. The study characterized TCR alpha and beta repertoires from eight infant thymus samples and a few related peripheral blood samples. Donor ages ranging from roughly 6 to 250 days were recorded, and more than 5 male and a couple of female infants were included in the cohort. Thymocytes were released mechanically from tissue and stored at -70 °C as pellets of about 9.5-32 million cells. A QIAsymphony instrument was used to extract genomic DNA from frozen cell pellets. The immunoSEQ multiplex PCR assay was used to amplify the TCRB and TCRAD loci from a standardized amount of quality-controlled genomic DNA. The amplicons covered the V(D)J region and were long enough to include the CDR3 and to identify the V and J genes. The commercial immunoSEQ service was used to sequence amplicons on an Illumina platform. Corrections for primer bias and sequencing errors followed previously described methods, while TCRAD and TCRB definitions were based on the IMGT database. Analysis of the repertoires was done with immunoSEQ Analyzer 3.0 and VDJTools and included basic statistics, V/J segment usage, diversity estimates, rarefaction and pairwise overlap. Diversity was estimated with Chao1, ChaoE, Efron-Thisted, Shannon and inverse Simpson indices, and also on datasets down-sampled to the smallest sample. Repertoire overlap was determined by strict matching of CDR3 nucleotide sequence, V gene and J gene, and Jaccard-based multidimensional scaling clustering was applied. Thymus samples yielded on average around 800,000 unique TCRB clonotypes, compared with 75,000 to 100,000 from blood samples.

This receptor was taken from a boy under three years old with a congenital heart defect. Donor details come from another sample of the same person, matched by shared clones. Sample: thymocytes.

The DNA reads as follows: TGTGCCTGGATCGTGGGAGCAACGACAGATACGCAGTATTTT. Its coded protein is CAWIVGATTDTQYF. This receptor chain uses TRBV30 and TRBJ2-3; TRBD2 is perhaps the D gene, given 5 matching bases. The CDR3 runs 14 residues from the cysteine to the phenylalanine. The sequence is cut down to CDR3 DNA, 42 bases in frame from base 1. The junction shows trimming of 4 bases on V and 3 bases on J, plus 14 bases between the germline ends. CDR1 GTSNPN and CDR2 SVGIG were looked up in the germline V gene (reference sequence).